This T cell receptor beta chain was identified during a study of blood T cell repertoires in COVID-19. TCRdb's copy holds only in-frame clones and misses some; the assay was immunoSEQ multiplex PCR. The table lists 150,000 to 200,000 clones, roughly 80% of them singletons. Trimming removed 4 bases from V and 0 bases from J, with 11 bases in between. The CDR3 sequence is 15 residues long. Germline V gene sequence: CDR1 LGHDT, CDR2 YNNKEL (reference sequence). Seattle enrolled patients during active infection and tracked them longitudinally. The sequencing sample was made of peripheral blood. The chain joins TRBV3-1 (or the pseudogene TRBV3-2) to TRBJ2-3, with a weak D call TRBD2 (5 bases). This clonotype originated in a woman aged 70-85 years with COVID-19, enrolled during active disease. In nucleotides, the CDR3 is TGTGCCAGCAGCCGGGCGGGTGCTAGCACAGATACGCAGTATTTT. Translation: CASSRAGASTDTQYF.